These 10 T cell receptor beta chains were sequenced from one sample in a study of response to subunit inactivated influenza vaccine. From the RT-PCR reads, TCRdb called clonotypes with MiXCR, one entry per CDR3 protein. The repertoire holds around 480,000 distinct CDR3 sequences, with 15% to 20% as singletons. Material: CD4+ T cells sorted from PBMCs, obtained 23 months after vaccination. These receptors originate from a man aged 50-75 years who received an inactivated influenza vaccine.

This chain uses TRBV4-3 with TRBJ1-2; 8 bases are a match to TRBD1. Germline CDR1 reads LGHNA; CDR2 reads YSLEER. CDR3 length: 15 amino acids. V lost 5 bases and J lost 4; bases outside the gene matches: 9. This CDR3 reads CASSSGTGVFYGYTF. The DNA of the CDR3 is TGCGCCAGCAGCTCCGGGACAGGTGTTTTCTATGGCTACACCTTC.

The CDR3 DNA reads TGTGCCAGCAGCCAAGATACCGGGACAGGGGGCGCCTACACAGATACGCAGTATTTT. Translated: CASSQDTGTGGAYTDTQYF. The rearrangement uses TRBV3-1 and TRBJ2-3, with 12 bases aligning to TRBD1. With 0 bases clipped from V and 2 bases from J, the junction kept 9 bases outside the gene matches. This CDR3 has 19 residues. Germline loops: CDR1 LGHDT, CDR2 YNNKEL (reference sequence).

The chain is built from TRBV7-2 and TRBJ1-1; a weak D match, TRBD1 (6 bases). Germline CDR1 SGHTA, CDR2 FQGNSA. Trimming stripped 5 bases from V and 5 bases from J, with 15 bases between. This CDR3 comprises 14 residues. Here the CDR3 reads CASSEQGGSTEAFF. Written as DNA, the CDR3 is TGTGCCAGCAGCGAACAGGGTGGGAGTACTGAAGCTTTCTTT.

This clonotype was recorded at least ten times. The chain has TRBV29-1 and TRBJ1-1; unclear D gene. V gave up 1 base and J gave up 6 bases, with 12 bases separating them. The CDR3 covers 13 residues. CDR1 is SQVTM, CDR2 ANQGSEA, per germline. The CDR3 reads CSVEGRQRAEAFF. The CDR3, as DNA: TGCAGCGTTGAAGGGAGGCAGAGAGCTGAAGCTTTCTTT.

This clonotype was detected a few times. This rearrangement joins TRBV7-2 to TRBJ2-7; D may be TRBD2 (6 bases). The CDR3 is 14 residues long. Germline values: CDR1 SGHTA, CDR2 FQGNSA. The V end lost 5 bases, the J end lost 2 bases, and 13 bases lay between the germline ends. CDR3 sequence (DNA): TGTGCCAGCAGCCCAGGACTAACAACCTACGAGCAGTACTTC. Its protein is CASSPGLTTYEQYF. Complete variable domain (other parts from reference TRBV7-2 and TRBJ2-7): GAGVSQSPSNKVTEKGKDVELRCDPISGHTALYWYRQSLGQGLEFLIYFQGNSAPDKSGLPSDRFSAERTGGSVSTLTIQRTQQEDSAVYLCASSPGLTTYEQYFGPGTRLTVT.

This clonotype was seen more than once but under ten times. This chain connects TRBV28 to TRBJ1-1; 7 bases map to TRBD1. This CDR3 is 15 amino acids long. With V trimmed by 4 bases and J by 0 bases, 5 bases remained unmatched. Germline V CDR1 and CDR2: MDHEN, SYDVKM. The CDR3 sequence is CASSYPTGLNTEAFF. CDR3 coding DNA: TGTGCCAGCAGTTACCCGACAGGGTTGAACACTGAAGCTTTCTTT.

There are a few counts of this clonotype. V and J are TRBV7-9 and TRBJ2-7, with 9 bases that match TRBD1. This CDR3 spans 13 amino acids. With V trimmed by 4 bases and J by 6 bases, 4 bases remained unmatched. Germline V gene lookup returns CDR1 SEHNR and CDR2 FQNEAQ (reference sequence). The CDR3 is CASSYWDRAEQYF. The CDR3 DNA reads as TGTGCCAGCAGCTACTGGGACAGGGCCGAGCAGTACTTC.

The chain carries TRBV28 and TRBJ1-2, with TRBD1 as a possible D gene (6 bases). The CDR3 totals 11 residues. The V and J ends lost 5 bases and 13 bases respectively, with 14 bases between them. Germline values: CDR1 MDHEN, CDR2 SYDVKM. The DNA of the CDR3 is TGTGCCAGCAGTACCAACAGGGTTAGCACCTTC. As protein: CASSTNRVSTF.

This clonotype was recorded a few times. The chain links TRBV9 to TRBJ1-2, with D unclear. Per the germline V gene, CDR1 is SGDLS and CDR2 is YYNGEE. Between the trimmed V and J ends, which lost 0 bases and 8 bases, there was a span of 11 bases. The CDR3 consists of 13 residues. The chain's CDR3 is CASSVVPLNGYTF. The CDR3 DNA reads TGTGCCAGCAGCGTAGTCCCGTTGAACGGCTACACCTTC. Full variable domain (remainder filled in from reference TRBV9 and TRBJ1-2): DSGVTQTPKHLITATGQRVTLRCSPRSGDLSVYWYQQSLDQGLQFLIQYYNGEERAKGNILERFSAQQFPDLHSELNLSSLELGDSALYFCASSVVPLNGYTFGSGTRLTVV.

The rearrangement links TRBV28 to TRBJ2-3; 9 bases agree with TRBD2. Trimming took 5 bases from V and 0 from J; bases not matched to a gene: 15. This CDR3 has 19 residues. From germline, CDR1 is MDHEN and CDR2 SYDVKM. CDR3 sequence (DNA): TGTGCCAGCAGTATCCGACAGGGCCTAGCGGGACCGAGCACAGATACGCAGTATTTT. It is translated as CASSIRQGLAGPSTDTQYF.